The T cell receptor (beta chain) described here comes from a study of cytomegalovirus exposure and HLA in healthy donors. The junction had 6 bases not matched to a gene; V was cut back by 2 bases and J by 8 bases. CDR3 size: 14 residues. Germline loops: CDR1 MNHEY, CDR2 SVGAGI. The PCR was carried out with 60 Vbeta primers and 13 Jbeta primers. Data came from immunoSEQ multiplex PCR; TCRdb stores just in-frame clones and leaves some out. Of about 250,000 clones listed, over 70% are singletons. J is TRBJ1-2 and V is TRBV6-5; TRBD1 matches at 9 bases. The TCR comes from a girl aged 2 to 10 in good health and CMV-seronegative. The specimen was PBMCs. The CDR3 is CASSYGQGMRGYTF. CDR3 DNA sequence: TGTGCCAGCAGTTACGGACAGGGGATGAGGGGCTACACCTTC.